This T cell receptor (beta chain) was captured by sequencing in a study of cytomegalovirus exposure and HLA in healthy donors. The V end was cut by 7 bases, the J end by 0 bases, with 17 bases between. CDR1 SGHNT and CDR2 YYREEE come from the germline V gene (reference sequence). The CDR3 contains 16 residues. PCR amplification relied on 60 Vbeta primers (plus 13 Jbeta primers). Profiling relied on immunoSEQ multiplex PCR, and the TCRdb table lists in-frame clones only, not all of them. Altogether roughly 110,000 clones are present, 65% to 80% being singletons, with the ten largest covering more than 3%.

The specimen sequenced was PBMCs. This TCR came from a man aged 55-75 years in good health and CMV-seronegative. The chain is built from TRBV5-4 and TRBJ2-4, with D tentatively TRBD1 (6 bases). CDR3 DNA: TGTGCCAGCGGAATAGGGGGTGATCTAGCCAAAAACATTCAGTACTTC. This sequence encodes CASGIGGDLAKNIQYF.